The present entry profiles one TCR beta chain with its context. It has no known antigen specificity. No per-base quality is available; no much larger clone lies one base away. Peripheral blood CD8+ and CD4+ T cells from healthy donors, Susac syndrome patients and multiple sclerosis patients were profiled by high-throughput TCR beta sequencing. The healthy donors served as controls matched for age and sex. Bulk CD8+ and CD4+ T cells were purified magnetically by negative isolation, whereas CD8+ TEMRA cells were enriched by FACS. Blood was drawn into EDTA tubes, processed within 24 hours, and PBMCs were isolated by density gradient centrifugation. PBMCs intended for TCR sequencing were cryopreserved in liquid nitrogen and were subsequently thawed in a 37 degrees C water bath. Purity of sorted or isolated CD4+, CD8+ and CD8+ TEMRA cells was at least 90%. The data stem from a study of CD8 T cells in Susac syndrome (dated by TCRdb to about 2019). For the wider study: Whether CD8+ T cell activation and differentiation in Susac syndrome was antigen driven was tested using repertoire sequencing.

The germline V gene sets CDR1 to SQVTM and CDR2 to ANQGSEA. V and J are truncated by 1 base and 5 bases respectively, leaving an intervening sequence of 17 bases. The CDR3 goes from the cysteine to the phenylalanine over 15 residues. Of the read, only the CDR3 DNA is kept; its 45 bases are in frame from base 1. RNA was extracted with the RNeasy kit and about 0.5 to 1 ug was reverse transcribed using random hexamers. TCR beta CDR3 regions were amplified with the immunoSEQ multiplex PCR assay covering 54 Vbeta and 13 Jbeta segments. PCR amplification bias was corrected using a synthetic template baseline for primer optimization and computational correction. As for how the authors treated the data: Reads were annotated to V, D and J genes according to IMGT and were analyzed with immunoSEQ Analyzer, with only productive sequences retained. To calculate clonality, Shannon entropy was normalized by log2 of the number of productive unique sequences and then subtracted from one. For each patient and control, public and private clones were evaluated among the 100 most prevalent clones. Clones were defined as Susac-specific if absent from the healthy and MS cohorts, from under 1,200 published viral clones and from other ImmuneACCESS disease sequences. TCRdb trimmed public reads at Q25 via fastp, called clones via MiXCR and kept in-frame beta chains. Identical CDR3 protein sequences are pooled into one entry, listed with their most common genes and DNA. TCRdb's processing, not the authors', yielded these V and J calls. The sample yields roughly 130,000 distinct CDR3 sequences; 90% to 95% were counted once. The ten largest make up more than 0.095% of the sample.

Overall study outcomes, separate from this receptor: The study acknowledged that relatively few individuals were included in the TCR sequencing and HLA analysis.

The chain is made from TRBV29-1 and TRBJ2-5; no D segment can be confidently identified. The sequence was obtained from a human donor in good health. Sequenced input: CD4+ T cells from PBMCs. The CDR3 protein: CSVEGGKVRTETQYF. The DNA is TGCAGCGTTGAAGGGGGTAAAGTGAGGACGGAGACCCAGTACTTC.